The T cell receptor beta chain under discussion was sequenced for a study of T cell changes during pregnancy in multiple sclerosis (dated by TCRdb to between 2018 and 2020). For the wider study: The study examined how the T cell repertoire changed over the course of pregnancy in women with multiple sclerosis.

A note on this clone: Its antigen is currently not known. Base qualities were left out, and no much larger clone turns up one base away.

The library was generated by the immunoSEQ multiplex PCR assay. The table comes from immuneACCESS by way of TCRdb, which keeps in-frame sequences with V and J called. Part of the clones is missing from these tables; in studies checked, under half for an unresolved V gene and the rest for unknown reasons. The sample data list 55,000 to 65,000 clones, and around 93% of these were observed just once. The ten largest clones add up to around 0.85% of the sample. Trimming takes 6 bases off V and 6 bases off J; junction bases not matched to a gene: 12. The CDR3 covers 15 residues, taking in both the cysteine and the phenylalanine. The kept DNA is CDR3 alone, 45 bases in frame from the first base. CDR1 MRHNA and CDR2 SNTAGT are derived from the germline V gene.

Source: peripheral blood, taken in the first trimester of pregnancy. The receptor was isolated from a female donor with multiple sclerosis, enrolled in a pregnancy study. The chain is encoded by TRBV6-4 joined to TRBJ1-1; TRBD1 aligns with 8 central bases. The nucleotides are TGTGCCAGCAGGGCCAGACAGGGGATCTGGGCTGAAGCTTTCTTT. The encoded protein is CASRARQGIWAEAFF.